This T cell receptor beta chain derives from a study of shared T cell receptors in the human thymus. The method was immunoSEQ multiplex PCR; TCRdb's version includes in-frame clones alone and lacks a portion of them. The sample lists hundreds of thousands of clones, roughly 86% occurring once. These data were likewise used in another study, on human thymus T cells. From that study: Resections from corrective heart surgery supplied the thymus tissue.

The source of this sequence is a boy in the first two years of life with a congenital heart defect. The sample comprised thymocytes.

CDR3 amino acids: CASRLAGNNIHEQFF. CDR3 bases: TGCGCCAGTAGACTAGCGGGAAACAACATACATGAGCAGTTCTTC. V and J are TRBV5-1 and TRBJ2-1; 11 bases line up with TRBD2. CDR3 size: 15 residues. Germline-derived CDR1 and CDR2 are SGHRS and YFSETQ. J was trimmed by 8 bases and V by 8 bases; bases with no gene match: 12.